The rows below give T cell receptor beta chains drawn from one sample of a study of PD-L1 blockade in urothelial cancer. Repertoires were generated with immunoSEQ multiplex PCR, while TCRdb's copy carries only in-frame clones and drops some. The data show 15,000 to 20,000 clones, 89% seen once. Sample: PBMCs, taken around atezolizumab (anti-PD-L1) treatment. The receptor source for this set is a man in his 70s with urothelial cancer. Both conserved end residues are part of each CDR3. The D gene is left open where the match is weak. Clone size is given for some rows only: seen once, a few or many times, or a class if the clone is expanded.

j_call: TRBJ2-1
d_call: TRBD1
clone_size: .
v_call: TRBV27
cdr3_aa: CASSLSAVRTGQFF
cdr3_nt: TGTGCCAGCAGTTTATCCGCGGTTAGGACAGGACAGTTCTTC

j_call: TRBJ2-3
d_call: .
clone_size: .
v_call: TRBV7-9
cdr3_aa: CASSPRRGQRTDTQYF
cdr3_nt: TGTGCCAGCAGCCCAAGGCGGGGGCAACGAACAGATACGCAGTATTTT

j_call: TRBJ2-1
d_call: .
clone_size: .
v_call: TRBV7-6
cdr3_aa: CASSNGLVDEQFF
cdr3_nt: TGTGCCAGCAGCAATGGACTGGTGGATGAGCAGTTCTTC

j_call: TRBJ2-7
d_call: TRBD1
clone_size: .
v_call: TRBV5-5
cdr3_aa: CASSVGTGGTTSSYEQYF
cdr3_nt: TGTGCCAGCAGCGTTGGCACAGGGGGCACTACCAGCTCCTACGAGCAGTACTTC

j_call: TRBJ2-2
d_call: TRBD2
clone_size: .
v_call: TRBV7-7
cdr3_aa: CASRSSGGANTGELFF
cdr3_nt: TGTGCCAGCAGGTCGAGCGGGGGGGCAAACACCGGGGAGCTGTTTTTT

j_call: TRBJ1-2
d_call: .
clone_size: .
v_call: TRBV5-4
cdr3_aa: CASSSDSYGYTF
cdr3_nt: TGTGCCAGCAGCTCCGACAGCTATGGCTACACCTTC

j_call: TRBJ2-7
d_call: .
clone_size: .
v_call: TRBV9
cdr3_aa: CASSVGRGGSTEQYF
cdr3_nt: TGTGCCAGCAGCGTAGGGAGGGGGGGTTCTACCGAGCAGTACTTC

j_call: TRBJ2-3
d_call: TRBD2
clone_size: .
v_call: TRBV7-9
cdr3_aa: CASSSPRLSGGGAIDTQYF
cdr3_nt: TGTGCCAGCAGCTCCCCTAGGTTGTCGGGCGGGGGGGCCATTGATACGCAGTATTTT

j_call: TRBJ2-7
d_call: .
clone_size: .
v_call: TRBV6-5
cdr3_aa: CASTASGSRGYEQYF
cdr3_nt: TGTGCCAGCACCGCATCTGGGAGCCGCGGCTACGAGCAGTACTTC

j_call: TRBJ1-3
d_call: TRBD1
clone_size: .
v_call: TRBV2
cdr3_aa: CASSVGTVISGNTIYF
cdr3_nt: TGTGCCAGCAGTGTGGGGACAGTAATATCTGGAAACACCATATATTTT

j_call: TRBJ2-7
d_call: .
clone_size: .
v_call: TRBV18
cdr3_aa: CASSPGIAYEQYF
cdr3_nt: TGTGCCAGCTCACCCGGGATAGCCTACGAGCAGTACTTC

j_call: TRBJ2-7
d_call: TRBD2
clone_size: .
v_call: TRBV7-6
cdr3_aa: CASSLAAGGPYYEQYF
cdr3_nt: TGTGCCAGCAGCTTAGCAGCGGGGGGGCCTTACTACGAGCAGTACTTC

j_call: TRBJ2-1
d_call: TRBD1
clone_size: .
v_call: TRBV29-1
cdr3_aa: CSVTRTGGSPSEQFF
cdr3_nt: TGCAGCGTTACCAGGACAGGGGGAAGCCCGAGTGAGCAGTTCTTC

j_call: TRBJ2-3
d_call: .
clone_size: .
v_call: TRBV10-3
cdr3_aa: CAISDRRTNYDTQYF
cdr3_nt: TGTGCCATCAGTGACCGGAGGACTAATTACGATACGCAGTATTTT

j_call: TRBJ2-7
d_call: .
clone_size: .
v_call: TRBV19
cdr3_aa: CASHLGARNFYEQYF
cdr3_nt: TGTGCCAGTCACTTGGGGGCGAGAAATTTCTACGAGCAGTACTTC

j_call: TRBJ1-1
d_call: .
clone_size: .
v_call: TRBV6-5
cdr3_aa: CASRLGGQATEAFF
cdr3_nt: TGTGCCAGCAGGTTGGGCGGGCAGGCCACTGAAGCTTTCTTT

j_call: TRBJ1-2
d_call: TRBD1
clone_size: .
v_call: TRBV5-1
cdr3_aa: CASSPQGAYYGYTF
cdr3_nt: TGCGCCAGCAGCCCACAGGGGGCGTACTATGGCTACACCTTC

j_call: TRBJ2-7
d_call: .
clone_size: .
v_call: TRBV27
cdr3_aa: CASSFPGRSYEQYF
cdr3_nt: TGTGCCAGCAGTTTTCCTGGGCGAAGTTACGAGCAGTACTTC

j_call: TRBJ1-2
d_call: TRBD1
clone_size: .
v_call: TRBV6-1
cdr3_aa: CASSVGDSSNYGYTF
cdr3_nt: TGTGCCAGCAGTGTTGGGGACAGCTCTAACTATGGCTACACCTTC

j_call: TRBJ1-2
d_call: .
clone_size: .
v_call: TRBV9
cdr3_aa: CASSVTDYGYTF
cdr3_nt: TGTGCCAGCAGCGTGACAGATTATGGCTACACCTTC

j_call: TRBJ1-2
d_call: .
clone_size: once
v_call: TRBV7-2
cdr3_aa: CASSLGHNYGYTF
cdr3_nt: TGTGCCAGCAGCTTAGGACACAACTATGGCTACACCTTC

j_call: TRBJ1-1
d_call: .
clone_size: .
v_call: TRBV7-8
cdr3_aa: CASSSTDNTEAFF
cdr3_nt: TGTGCCAGCAGCTCGACAGACAACACTGAAGCTTTCTTT

j_call: TRBJ1-5
d_call: .
clone_size: .
v_call: TRBV11-2
cdr3_aa: CASSLAGRNQPQHF
cdr3_nt: TGTGCCAGCAGCTTAGCCGGGAGGAATCAGCCCCAGCATTTT

j_call: TRBJ2-5
d_call: TRBD2
clone_size: .
v_call: TRBV7-9
cdr3_aa: CASRLSLALQETQYF
cdr3_nt: TGTGCCAGCAGACTCTCACTAGCGCTCCAAGAGACCCAGTACTTC

j_call: TRBJ1-5
d_call: .
clone_size: .
v_call: TRBV4-1
cdr3_aa: CASSRPGGNQPQHF
cdr3_nt: TGCGCCAGCAGTCGACCGGGTGGCAATCAGCCCCAGCATTTT

j_call: TRBJ2-1
d_call: TRBD1
clone_size: .
v_call: TRBV7-9
cdr3_aa: CASRPGTGLNEQFF
cdr3_nt: TGTGCCAGCAGACCCGGGACAGGGCTGAATGAGCAGTTCTTC

j_call: TRBJ1-2
d_call: .
clone_size: .
v_call: TRBV6-5
cdr3_aa: CASTLWIGASYGYTF
cdr3_nt: TGTGCCAGCACCCTATGGATAGGGGCCTCCTATGGCTACACCTTC

j_call: TRBJ1-5
d_call: TRBD1
clone_size: once
v_call: TRBV28
cdr3_aa: CASSSGQGNQPQHF
cdr3_nt: TGTGCCAGCAGTTCGGGACAGGGAAATCAGCCCCAGCATTTT

j_call: TRBJ2-3
d_call: .
clone_size: .
v_call: TRBV25-1
cdr3_aa: CASSEFARGLGDTDTQYF
cdr3_nt: TGTGCCAGCAGTGAGTTCGCCAGGGGCTTAGGGGACACAGATACGCAGTATTTT

j_call: TRBJ1-2
d_call: .
clone_size: few
v_call: TRBV10-3
cdr3_aa: CAIPDDGNYGYTF
cdr3_nt: TGTGCCATCCCCGACGACGGGAACTATGGCTACACCTTC

j_call: TRBJ2-7
d_call: .
clone_size: .
v_call: TRBV7-9
cdr3_aa: CASSRTGGEQYF
cdr3_nt: TGTGCCAGCAGCCGTACCGGAGGGGAGCAGTACTTC

j_call: TRBJ2-1
d_call: .
clone_size: .
v_call: TRBV18
cdr3_aa: CASSSTGFAYNEQFF
cdr3_nt: TGTGCCAGCTCTTCAACAGGGTTCGCCTACAATGAGCAGTTCTTC